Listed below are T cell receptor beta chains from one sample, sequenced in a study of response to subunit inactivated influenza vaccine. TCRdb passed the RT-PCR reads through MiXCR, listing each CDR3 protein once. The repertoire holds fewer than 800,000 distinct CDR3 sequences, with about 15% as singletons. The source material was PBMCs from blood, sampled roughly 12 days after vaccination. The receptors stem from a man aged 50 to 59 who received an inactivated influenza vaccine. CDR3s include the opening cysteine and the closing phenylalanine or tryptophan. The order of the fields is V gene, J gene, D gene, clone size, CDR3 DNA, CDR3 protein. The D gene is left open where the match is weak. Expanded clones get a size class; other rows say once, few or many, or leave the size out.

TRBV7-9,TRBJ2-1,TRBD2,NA,TGTGCCAGCACCCTAGCGGGAGGCGGTTACAATGAGCAGTTCTTC,CASTLAGGGYNEQFF
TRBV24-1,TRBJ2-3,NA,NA,TGTGCCACCAGTGATGTAAGCGGGAGCACAGATACGCAGTATTTT,CATSDVSGSTDTQYF
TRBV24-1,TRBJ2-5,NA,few,TGTGCCACCAGTGATTTAAGGACCCAGTACTTC,CATSDLRTQYF
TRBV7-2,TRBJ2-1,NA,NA,TGTGCCAGCAGCCGAACGAGGCCTACCGGCCTGAACAATGAGCAGTTCTTC,CASSRTRPTGLNNEQFF
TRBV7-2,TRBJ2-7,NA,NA,TGTGCCAGCAGCTTAGAACTAGAGGGGTCCTACGAGCAGTACTTC,CASSLELEGSYEQYF
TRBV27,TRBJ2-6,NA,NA,TGTACCAGCAAAATCAGCTCTGGGGCCAACGTCCTGACTTTC,CTSKISSGANVLTF
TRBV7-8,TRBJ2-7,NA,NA,TGTGCCAGCACCTCCCGCAACGAGCAGTACTTC,CASTSRNEQYF
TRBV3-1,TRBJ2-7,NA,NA,TGTGCCAGCAGCGCAAGGGTCGTAGCCGAGCAGTACTTC,CASSARVVAEQYF
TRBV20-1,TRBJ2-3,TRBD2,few,TGCAGTGCTAGAGGACAGGAGCTACTAGCGGGATGGGCAGATACGCAGTATTTT,CSARGQELLAGWADTQYF
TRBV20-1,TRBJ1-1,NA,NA,TGCAGTGCTAGCGTCGCAGGGCCGGGGGCGAACACTGAAGCTTTCTTT,CSASVAGPGANTEAFF
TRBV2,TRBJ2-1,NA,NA,TGTGCCAGCAGTCCGCGGGGTAGCTCCTACAATGAGCAGATCTTC,CASSPRGSSYNEQIF
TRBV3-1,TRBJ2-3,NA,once,TGTACCAGCAGTTCGCCCCCTCCAGTCTGGGGTAGCACAGATACGCAGTATTTT,CTSSSPPPVWGSTDTQYF
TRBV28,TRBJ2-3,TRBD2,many,TGTGCCAGCAGTTTGATGGCTAGCGGGGGGACAGATACGCAGTATTTT,CASSLMASGGTDTQYF
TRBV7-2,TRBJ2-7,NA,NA,TGTGCCAGCAGCTTAGGGACAGAGCCCTACGAGCAGTACTTC,CASSLGTEPYEQYF
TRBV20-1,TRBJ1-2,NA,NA,TGCAGTGCTAGGGCCCCAGGCGGGCGGCACTATGGCTACACCTTC,CSARAPGGRHYGYTF